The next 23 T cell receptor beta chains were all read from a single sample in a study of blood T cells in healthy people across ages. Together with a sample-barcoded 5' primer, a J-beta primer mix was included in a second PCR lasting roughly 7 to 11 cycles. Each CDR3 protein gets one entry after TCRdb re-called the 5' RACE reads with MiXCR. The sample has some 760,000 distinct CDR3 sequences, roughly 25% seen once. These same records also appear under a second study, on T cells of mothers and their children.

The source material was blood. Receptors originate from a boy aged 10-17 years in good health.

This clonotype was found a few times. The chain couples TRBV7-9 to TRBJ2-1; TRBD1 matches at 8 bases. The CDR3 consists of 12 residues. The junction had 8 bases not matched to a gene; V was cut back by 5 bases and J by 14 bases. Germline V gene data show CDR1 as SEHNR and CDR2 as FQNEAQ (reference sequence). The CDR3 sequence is CASSLPGQGKFF. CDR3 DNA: TGTGCCAGCAGCCTTCCCGGACAGGGCAAGTTCTTC.

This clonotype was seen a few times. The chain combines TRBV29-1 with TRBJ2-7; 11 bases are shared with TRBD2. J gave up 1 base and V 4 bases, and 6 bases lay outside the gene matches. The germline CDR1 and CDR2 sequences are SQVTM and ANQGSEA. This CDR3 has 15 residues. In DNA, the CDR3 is TGCAGCGTTGTCGGGACTAGCGGAAAATCCTACGAGCAGTACTTC. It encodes CSVVGTSGKSYEQYF.

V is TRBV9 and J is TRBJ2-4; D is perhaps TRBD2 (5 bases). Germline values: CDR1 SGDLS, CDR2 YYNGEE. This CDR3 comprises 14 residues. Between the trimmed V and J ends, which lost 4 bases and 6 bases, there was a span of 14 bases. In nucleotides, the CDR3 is TGTGCCAGCAGCCCTGGGGTCGAGGGAAACATTCAGTACTTC. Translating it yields CASSPGVEGNIQYF.

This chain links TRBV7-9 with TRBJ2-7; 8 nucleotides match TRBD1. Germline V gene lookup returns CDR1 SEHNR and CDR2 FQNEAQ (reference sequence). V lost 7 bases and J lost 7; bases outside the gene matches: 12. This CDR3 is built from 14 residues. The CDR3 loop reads CASTTPGQVYEQYF. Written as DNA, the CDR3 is TGTGCCAGCACTACCCCGGGACAGGTATATGAGCAGTACTTC.

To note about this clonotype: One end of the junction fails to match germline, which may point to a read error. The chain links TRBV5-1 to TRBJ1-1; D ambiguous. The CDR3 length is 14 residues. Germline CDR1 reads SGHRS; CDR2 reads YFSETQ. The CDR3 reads CASSQRALNTEVFF. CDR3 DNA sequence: TGCGCCAGCAGCCAACGGGCCCTGAACACTGAAGTTTTCTTT.

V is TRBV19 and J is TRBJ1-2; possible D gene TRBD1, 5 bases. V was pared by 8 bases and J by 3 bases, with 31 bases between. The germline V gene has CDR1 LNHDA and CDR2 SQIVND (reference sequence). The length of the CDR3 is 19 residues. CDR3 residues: CASRTQKQGEGSAYYGYTF. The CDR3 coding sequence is TGTGCCAGTCGTACGCAGAAGCAGGGTGAAGGGAGCGCCTACTATGGCTACACCTTC.

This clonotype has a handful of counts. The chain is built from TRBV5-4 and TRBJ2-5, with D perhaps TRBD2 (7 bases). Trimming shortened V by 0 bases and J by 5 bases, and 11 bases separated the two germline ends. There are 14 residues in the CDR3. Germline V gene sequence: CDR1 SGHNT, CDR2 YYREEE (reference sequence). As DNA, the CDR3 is TGTGCCAGCAGCTTGGAGGGGGGAGGGGAGACCCAGTACTTC. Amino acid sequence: CASSLEGGGETQYF.

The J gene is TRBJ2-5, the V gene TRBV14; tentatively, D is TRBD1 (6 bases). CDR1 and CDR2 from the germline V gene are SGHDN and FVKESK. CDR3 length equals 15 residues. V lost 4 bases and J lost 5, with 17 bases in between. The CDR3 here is CASSLHRDRGETQYF. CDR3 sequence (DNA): TGTGCCAGCAGCCTCCACAGGGATCGCGGGGAGACCCAGTACTTC.

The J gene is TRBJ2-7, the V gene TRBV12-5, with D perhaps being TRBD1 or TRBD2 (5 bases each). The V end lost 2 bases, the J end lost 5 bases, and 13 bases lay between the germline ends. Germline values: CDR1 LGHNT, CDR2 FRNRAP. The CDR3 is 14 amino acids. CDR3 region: CASGLMQGVHEQYF. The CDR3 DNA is TGTGCTAGTGGTTTGATGCAGGGAGTCCACGAGCAGTACTTC.

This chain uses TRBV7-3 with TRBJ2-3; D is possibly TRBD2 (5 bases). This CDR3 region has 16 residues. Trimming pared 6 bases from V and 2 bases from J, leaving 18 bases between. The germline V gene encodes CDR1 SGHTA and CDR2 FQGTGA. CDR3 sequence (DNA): TGTGCCAGCAGTTCCGATAGCGCGCAGAACACAGATACGCAGTATTTT. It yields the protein CASSSDSAQNTDTQYF.

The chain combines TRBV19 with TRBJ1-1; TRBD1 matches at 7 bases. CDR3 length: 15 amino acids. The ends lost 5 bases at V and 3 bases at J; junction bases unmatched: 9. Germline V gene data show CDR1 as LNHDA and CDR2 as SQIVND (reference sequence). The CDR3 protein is CASSDRALGDTEAFF. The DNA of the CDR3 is TGTGCCAGTAGTGACAGGGCATTGGGGGACACTGAAGCTTTCTTT.

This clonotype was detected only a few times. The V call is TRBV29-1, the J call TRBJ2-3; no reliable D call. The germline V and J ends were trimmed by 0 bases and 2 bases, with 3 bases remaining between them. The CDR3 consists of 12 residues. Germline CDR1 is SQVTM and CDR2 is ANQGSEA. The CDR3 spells CSVEDLTDTQYF. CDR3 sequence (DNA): TGCAGCGTTGAAGACCTCACAGATACGCAGTATTTT.

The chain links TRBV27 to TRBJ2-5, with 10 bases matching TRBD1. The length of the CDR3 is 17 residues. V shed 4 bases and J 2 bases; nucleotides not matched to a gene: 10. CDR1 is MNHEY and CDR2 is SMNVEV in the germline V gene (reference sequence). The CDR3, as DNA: TGTGCCAGCAGTTCCCCTCTGGGACAGGGGCCTCAAGAGACCCAGTACTTC. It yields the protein CASSSPLGQGPQETQYF.

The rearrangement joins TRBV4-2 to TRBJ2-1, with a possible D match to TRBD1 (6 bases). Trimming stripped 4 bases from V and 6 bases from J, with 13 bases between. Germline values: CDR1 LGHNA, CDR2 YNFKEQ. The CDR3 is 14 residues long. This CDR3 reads CASSRLGQSNEQFF. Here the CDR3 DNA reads TGTGCCAGCAGCCGCCTCGGACAGTCCAATGAGCAGTTCTTC.

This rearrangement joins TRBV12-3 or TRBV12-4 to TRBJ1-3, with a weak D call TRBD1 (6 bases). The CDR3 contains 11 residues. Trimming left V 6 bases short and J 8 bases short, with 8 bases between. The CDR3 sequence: CASSSGDTIYF. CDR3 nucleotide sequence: TGTGCCAGCAGCTCAGGGGACACCATATATTTT.

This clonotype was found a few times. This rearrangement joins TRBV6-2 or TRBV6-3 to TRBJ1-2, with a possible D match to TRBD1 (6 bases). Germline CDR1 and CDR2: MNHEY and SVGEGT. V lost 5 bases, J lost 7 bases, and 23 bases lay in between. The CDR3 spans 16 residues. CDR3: CASSLSGWTAPLGYTF. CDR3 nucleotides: TGTGCCAGCAGTCTCTCTGGATGGACAGCGCCGCTTGGCTACACCTTC.

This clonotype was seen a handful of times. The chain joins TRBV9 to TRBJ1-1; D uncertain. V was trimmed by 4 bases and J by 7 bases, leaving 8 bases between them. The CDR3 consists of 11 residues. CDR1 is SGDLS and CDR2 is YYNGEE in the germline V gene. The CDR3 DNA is TGTGCCAGCAGCTCGGGTGGTGAAGCTTTCTTT. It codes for CASSSGGEAFF.

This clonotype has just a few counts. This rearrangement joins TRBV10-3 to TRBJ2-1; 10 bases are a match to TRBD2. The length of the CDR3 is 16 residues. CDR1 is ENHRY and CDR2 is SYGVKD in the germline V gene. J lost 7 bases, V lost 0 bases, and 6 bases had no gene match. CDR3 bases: TGTGCCATCAGTGAGTCCTCTAGCGGGGGATTAAATGAGCAGTTCTTC. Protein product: CAISESSSGGLNEQFF.

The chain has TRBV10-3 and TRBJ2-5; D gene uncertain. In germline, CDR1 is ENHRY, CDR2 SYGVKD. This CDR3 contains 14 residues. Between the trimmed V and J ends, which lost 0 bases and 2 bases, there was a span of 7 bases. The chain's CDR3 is CAISESTPQETQYF. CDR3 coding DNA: TGTGCCATCAGTGAGTCAACTCCTCAAGAGACCCAGTACTTC.

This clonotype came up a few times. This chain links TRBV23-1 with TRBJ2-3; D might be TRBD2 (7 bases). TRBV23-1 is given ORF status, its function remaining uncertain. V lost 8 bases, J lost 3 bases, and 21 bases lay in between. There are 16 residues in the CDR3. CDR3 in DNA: TGCGCCAGCTCTCAAGGGGGGGGGCGGAGGACAGATACGCAGTATTTT. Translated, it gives CASSQGGGRRTDTQYF.

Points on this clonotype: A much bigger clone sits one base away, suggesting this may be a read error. CDR3 nucleotide sequence: TGTACCAGCAGCGTAGTCAACAATGAGCAGTTCTTC. This codes for CTSSVVNNEQFF. The chain combines TRBV9 with TRBJ2-1; D not resolved. The germline gives CDR1 SGDLS, CDR2 YYNGEE. The CDR3 has 12 residues.

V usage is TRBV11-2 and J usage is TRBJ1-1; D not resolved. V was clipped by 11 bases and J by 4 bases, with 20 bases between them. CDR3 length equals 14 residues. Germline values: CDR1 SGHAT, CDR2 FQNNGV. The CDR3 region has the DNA TGTGCCGCGTCCCCCGGTTGGGCCGGCACTGAAGCTTTCTTT. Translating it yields CAASPGWAGTEAFF.

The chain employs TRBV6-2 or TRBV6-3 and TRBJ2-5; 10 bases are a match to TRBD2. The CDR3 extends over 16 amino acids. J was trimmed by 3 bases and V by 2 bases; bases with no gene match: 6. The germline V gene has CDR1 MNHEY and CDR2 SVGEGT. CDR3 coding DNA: TGTGCCAGCAGTTACGTGAGCGGGGGGGCCAAAGAGACCCAGTACTTC. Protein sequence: CASSYVSGGAKETQYF.